A single T cell receptor beta chain is shown here with its context. Its antigen target is currently unknown. No much larger clone is present one base from it, and per-base qualities are unavailable. The data stem from a study of CD8 T cells in Susac syndrome (dated by TCRdb to between 2018 and 2021). In the study overall: The study used repertoire sequencing to test whether antigen drove CD8+ T cell activation and differentiation in Susac syndrome. The paper as a whole reports these results and caveats: The number of individuals in the TCR sequencing and HLA analysis was acknowledged as relatively small.

Based on the germline V gene, the CDR1 and CDR2 sequences are MNHEY and SVGEGT. The germline V end is reduced by 6 bases and the J end by 4 bases; junction bases left unmatched: 2. The CDR3 runs 13 residues from the cysteine to the phenylalanine. Only CDR3 DNA is held: 39 bases, read in frame from base 1. RNA was extracted using the RNeasy kit, and roughly 0.45 to 1 ug of the RNA was reverse transcribed with random hexamers. TCR beta CDR3 regions were amplified with the immunoSEQ multiplex PCR assay covering 54 Vbeta and 13 Jbeta segments. Bias from PCR amplification was corrected by using a synthetic template baseline for primer optimization and for computational correction. Per the source publication's procedure: Reads were annotated to V, D and J genes according to IMGT and were analyzed with immunoSEQ Analyzer, with only productive sequences retained. Clonality was calculated as one minus the Shannon entropy normalized by log2 of the number of productive unique sequences. For each patient and control, public and private clones were evaluated among the 100 most prevalent clones. Clones were defined as Susac-specific if absent from the healthy and MS cohorts, from over a thousand published viral clones and from other ImmuneACCESS disease sequences. TCRdb reanalyzed the raw reads on its own, using fastp at Q25 for trimming and MiXCR for clone calling, and kept in-frame beta chains. Rows with one shared CDR3 protein collapse into an entry with the most common genes and DNA. TCRdb assigned the V and J calls; the authors' analysis was not used. In this sample the table shows approximately 180,000 distinct CDR3 sequences, about 93% of which occur a single time. The ten largest clones add up to roughly 0.097% of the sample.

High-throughput TCR beta sequencing profiled peripheral blood CD8+ and CD4+ T cells from healthy donors, Susac syndrome patients and multiple sclerosis patients. The multiple sclerosis controls were treatment-naive patients who had stable or active relapsing-remitting disease and met the revised McDonald criteria. Bulk CD8+ and CD4+ T cells were purified by magnetic negative isolation, while CD8+ TEMRA cells were enriched using FACS. Blood was drawn into EDTA tubes, processed within 24 hours, and PBMCs were isolated by density gradient centrifugation. PBMCs intended for TCR sequencing were cryopreserved in liquid nitrogen and were subsequently thawed in a 37 degrees C water bath. The sorted or isolated CD4+, CD8+ and CD8+ TEMRA cells had a purity of 90% or higher.

The sequencing input was CD4+ T cells from PBMCs. The origin of this receptor is a human donor with multiple sclerosis. The chain joins TRBV6-2 or TRBV6-3 to TRBJ2-5; 10 middle bases align to TRBD2. This receptor has the CDR3 CASRLAGAETQYF. The sequenced DNA: TGTGCCAGCAGGCTAGCGGGAGCAGAGACCCAGTACTTC.